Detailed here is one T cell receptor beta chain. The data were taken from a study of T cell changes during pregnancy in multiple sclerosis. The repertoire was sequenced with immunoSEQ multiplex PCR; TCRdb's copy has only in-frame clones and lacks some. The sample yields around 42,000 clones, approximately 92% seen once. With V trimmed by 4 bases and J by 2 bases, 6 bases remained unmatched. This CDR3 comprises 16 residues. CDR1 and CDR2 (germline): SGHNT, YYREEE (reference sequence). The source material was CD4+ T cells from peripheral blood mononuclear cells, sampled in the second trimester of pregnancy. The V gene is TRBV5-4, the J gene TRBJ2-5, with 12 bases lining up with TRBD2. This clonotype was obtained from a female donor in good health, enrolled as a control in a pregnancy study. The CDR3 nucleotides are TGTGCCAGCAGCCCCGGTACTAGCGGGGGGCAAGAGACCCAGTACTTC. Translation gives CASSPGTSGGQETQYF.